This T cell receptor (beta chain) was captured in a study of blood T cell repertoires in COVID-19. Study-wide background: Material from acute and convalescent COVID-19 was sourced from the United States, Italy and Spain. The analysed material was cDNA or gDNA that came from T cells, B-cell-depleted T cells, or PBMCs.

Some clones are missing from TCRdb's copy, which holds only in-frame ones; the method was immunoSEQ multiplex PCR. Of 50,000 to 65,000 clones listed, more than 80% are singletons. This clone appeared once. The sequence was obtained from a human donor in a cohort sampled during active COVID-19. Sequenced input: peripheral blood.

CDR3 amino acids: CASSVREGNTEAFF. The CDR3 nucleotides are TGTGCCAGCAGTGTCCGCGAGGGGAACACTGAAGCTTTCTTT. The rearrangement joins TRBV7-2 to TRBJ1-1, with D hard to call. The V end lost 6 bases, the J end lost 1 base, and 12 bases lay between the germline ends. Germline-derived CDR1 and CDR2 are SGHTA and FQGNSA. CDR3 size: 14 residues.